One sample yielded the 9 T cell receptor beta chains listed below, sequenced in a study of T cells in Graves' hyperthyroidism and ophthalmopathy. Amplified TCR beta CDR3 regions derived from RNA transcripts. HTBI primers were used for first-round RT-PCR of the TCR CDR3. TCRdb ran MiXCR on the multiplex PCR reads and lists one entry per CDR3 protein. The sample lists about 360,000 distinct CDR3 sequences, over 15% seen once, with around 4% in the top ten. Sequencing input: blood. The receptors here all came from a woman aged 18-35 years with Graves' hyperthyroidism.

This clonotype was detected many times. The rearrangement uses TRBV12-3 or TRBV12-4 and TRBJ2-5; D perhaps matches TRBD1 (6 bases). The CDR3 is 14 residues long. Between the trimmed V and J ends, which lost 2 bases and 1 base, there was a span of 8 bases. The CDR3 sequence is CASSLRTVQETQYF. As DNA, the CDR3 is TGTGCCAGCAGTTTAAGGACAGTCCAAGAGACCCAGTACTTC.

This clonotype showed up many times. The J gene is TRBJ1-2, the V gene TRBV28; the D gene is possibly TRBD1 (5 bases). The CDR3 loop spans 15 amino acids. V was shortened by 5 bases and J by 0 bases, with 13 bases between the two germline ends. Germline CDR1 reads MDHEN; CDR2 reads SYDVKM. The CDR3 reads CASSLSGLANYGYTF. The CDR3 DNA is TGTGCCAGCAGTCTATCAGGGTTAGCTAACTATGGCTACACCTTC.

This clonotype was detected many times. The CDR3 region has the DNA TGTGCCAGCAGCCAAGAGGGGGACAGGGCCTATGGCTACACCTTC. This sequence encodes CASSQEGDRAYGYTF. The rearrangement uses TRBV4-2 and TRBJ1-2; 9 positions match TRBD1. Germline-derived CDR1 and CDR2 are LGHNA and YNFKEQ. The CDR3 length is 15 residues. The V segment lost 0 bases and the J segment 4 bases; nucleotides outside the gene matches: 3.

This clonotype was recorded a few times. The chain couples TRBV7-8 to TRBJ1-1; a weak D match, TRBD1 (5 bases). The CDR3 covers 15 residues. Germline CDR1 SGHVS, CDR2 FQNEAQ. V lost 3 bases, J lost 7 bases, and 18 bases lay in between. The CDR3 DNA sequence: TGTGCCAGCAGCTTTAGAACTTTCGGGGCGGTTGAAGCTTTCTTT. This gives the protein CASSFRTFGAVEAFF.

This clonotype was found many times. J is TRBJ1-1 and V is TRBV12-3 or TRBV12-4, with 7 bases identical to TRBD1. The CDR3 runs 13 residues. V gave up 6 bases and J gave up 4 bases; unmatched junction bases: 5. CDR3 sequence (DNA): TGTGCCAGCAGCAGACAGGGCTTCACTGAAGCTTTCTTT. Protein product: CASSRQGFTEAFF.

Comments on this clonotype: A single base separates this from a much larger clone, so it may be a read error. The V and J genes are TRBV20-1 and TRBJ2-7, with D perhaps matching TRBD1 (6 bases). The CDR3 runs to 14 residues. The germline gives CDR1 DFQATT, CDR2 SNEGSKA (reference sequence). CDR3 sequence (DNA): TGCAGTGCTAGACAGACAGGCCACTCCTACGAGAAGTACTTC. Amino acids: CSARQTGHSYEKYF.

Points on this clonotype: Lacking the conserved final phenylalanine or tryptophan, this CDR3 likely reflects a read error. The J gene is TRBJ1-2, the V gene TRBV4-2; TRBD1 is a possible D gene (5 bases). Trimming pared 0 bases from V and 1 base from J, leaving 15 bases between. CDR3 length: 17 residues. Per germline, CDR1 LGHNA and CDR2 YNFKEQ. In DNA, the CDR3 is TGTGCCAGCAGCCAAGATTTTTCGGGGCCGCTTAACTATGGCTACACCTAC. Amino acids: CASSQDFSGPLNYGYTY.

V is TRBV9 and J is TRBJ2-1, with TRBD1 as a possible D gene (6 bases). The germline V gene encodes CDR1 SGDLS and CDR2 YYNGEE. V was clipped by 3 bases and J by 5 bases, with 9 bases between them. The CDR3 loop spans 13 amino acids. The CDR3 bases are TGTGCCAGCAGCGGGGACACCAACAATGAGCAGTTCTTC. Protein product: CASSGDTNNEQFF.

In its sample, this clonotype was seen many times. The rearrangement links TRBV20-1 to TRBJ1-2; 7 bases fit TRBD1. CDR3 length: 14 residues. CDR1 and CDR2 (germline): DFQATT, SNEGSKA (reference sequence). After removal of 4 bases from V and 6 bases from J, the junction contained 11 bases not matched to a gene. The CDR3 DNA reads as TGCAGTGCTACAACCGGGACAGAGTCTGATGGCTACACCTTC. Amino acid sequence: CSATTGTESDGYTF.